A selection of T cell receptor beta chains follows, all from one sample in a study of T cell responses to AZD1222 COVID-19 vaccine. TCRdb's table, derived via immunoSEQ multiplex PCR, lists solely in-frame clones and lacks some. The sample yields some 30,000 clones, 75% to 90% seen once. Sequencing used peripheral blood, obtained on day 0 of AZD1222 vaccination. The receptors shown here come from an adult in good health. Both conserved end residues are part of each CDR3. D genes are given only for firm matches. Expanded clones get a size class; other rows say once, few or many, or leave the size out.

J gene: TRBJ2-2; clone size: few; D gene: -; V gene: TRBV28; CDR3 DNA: TGTGCCAGCAGTCCTGGAACAGGGACGGCCACCGGGGAGCTGTTTTTT; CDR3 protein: CASSPGTGTATGELFF
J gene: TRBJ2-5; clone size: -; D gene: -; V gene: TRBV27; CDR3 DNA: TGTGCCAGCAGGCCCCGACAGGAGAAAGAGACCCAGTACTTC; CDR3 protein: CASRPRQEKETQYF
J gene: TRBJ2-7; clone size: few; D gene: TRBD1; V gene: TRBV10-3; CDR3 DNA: TGTGCCATCAGAACAGGGGGCATCTCCTACGAGCAGTACTTC; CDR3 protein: CAIRTGGISYEQYF
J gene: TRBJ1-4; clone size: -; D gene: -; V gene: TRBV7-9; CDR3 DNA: TGTGCCAGCAGCTTAGCAGGGGATGAAAAACTGTTTTTT; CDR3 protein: CASSLAGDEKLFF
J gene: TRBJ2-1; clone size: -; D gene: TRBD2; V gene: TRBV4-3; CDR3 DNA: TGCGCCAGCAGCCACGGACTAGCGGGGGGCACCCTCGGTGAGCAGTTCTTC; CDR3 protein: CASSHGLAGGTLGEQFF
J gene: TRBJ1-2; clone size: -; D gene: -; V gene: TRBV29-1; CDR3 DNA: TGCAGCGTTGTTGCTACAGGGATTCATGGCTACACCTTC; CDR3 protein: CSVVATGIHGYTF
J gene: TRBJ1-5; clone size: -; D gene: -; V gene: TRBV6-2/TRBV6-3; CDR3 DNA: TGTGCCAGCAGCCTCACCCGCGTTCAGCCCCAGCATTTT; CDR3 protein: CASSLTRVQPQHF
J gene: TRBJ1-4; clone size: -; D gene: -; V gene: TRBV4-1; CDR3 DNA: TGCGCCAGCAGCCAAGTTCGCCGGGAAGCAACTAATGAAAAACTGTTTTTT; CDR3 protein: CASSQVRREATNEKLFF
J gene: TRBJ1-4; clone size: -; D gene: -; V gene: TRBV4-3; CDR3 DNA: TGCGCCAGCAGCCAAGATAGTTTACCTAATGAAAAACTGTTTTTT; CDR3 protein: CASSQDSLPNEKLFF
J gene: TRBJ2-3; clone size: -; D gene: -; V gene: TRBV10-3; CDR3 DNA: TGTGCCATCGGCACAGATACGCAGTATTTT; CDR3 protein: CAIGTDTQYF